This T cell receptor (beta chain) was recorded in a study of cytomegalovirus exposure and HLA in healthy donors. General study points: Follow-up analysis later connected one missense variant in DCLRE1C with trimming of TCR beta V- and J-genes. The study designated 150 to 200 TCR beta chains cytomegalovirus-associated. It emerged from a later analysis that several of the most significant clusters appeared to be linked to common viral pathogens.

The CDR3 totals 13 residues. V was clipped by 8 bases and J by 12 bases; unmatched bases: 11. Germline CDR1 is MNHEY and CDR2 is SVGAGI. The primer mix had 60 Vbeta and 13 Jbeta primers. Generated by immunoSEQ multiplex PCR, the TCRdb table keeps only in-frame clones and is missing some. The table has some 150,000 clones, around 72% seen once. Healthy bone marrow donors made up the donor group. To note about this clone: Its antigen is not known.

The sequence derives from a man between 45 and 60 years old in good health and CMV-seropositive. The gene calls are TRBV6-5 and TRBJ1-2; TRBD1 matches at 11 bases. The source material was PBMCs. The CDR3 region has the DNA TGTGCCAGCGGGGCGGACAGGGGGCGGCCAAACACCTTC. This encodes CASGADRGRPNTF.